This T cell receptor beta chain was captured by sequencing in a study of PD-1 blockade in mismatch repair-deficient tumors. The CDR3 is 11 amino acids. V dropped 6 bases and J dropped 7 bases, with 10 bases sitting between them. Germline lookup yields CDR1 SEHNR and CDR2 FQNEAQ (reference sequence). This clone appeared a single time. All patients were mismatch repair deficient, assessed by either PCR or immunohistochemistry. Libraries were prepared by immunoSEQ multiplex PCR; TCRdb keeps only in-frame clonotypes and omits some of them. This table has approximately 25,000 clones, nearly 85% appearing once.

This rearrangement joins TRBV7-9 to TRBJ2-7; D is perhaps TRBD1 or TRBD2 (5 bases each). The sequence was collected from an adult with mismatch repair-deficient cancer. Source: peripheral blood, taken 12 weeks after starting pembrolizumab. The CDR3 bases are TGTGCCAGCAGTTGGGGGAAAGAGCAGTACTTC. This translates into CASSWGKEQYF.